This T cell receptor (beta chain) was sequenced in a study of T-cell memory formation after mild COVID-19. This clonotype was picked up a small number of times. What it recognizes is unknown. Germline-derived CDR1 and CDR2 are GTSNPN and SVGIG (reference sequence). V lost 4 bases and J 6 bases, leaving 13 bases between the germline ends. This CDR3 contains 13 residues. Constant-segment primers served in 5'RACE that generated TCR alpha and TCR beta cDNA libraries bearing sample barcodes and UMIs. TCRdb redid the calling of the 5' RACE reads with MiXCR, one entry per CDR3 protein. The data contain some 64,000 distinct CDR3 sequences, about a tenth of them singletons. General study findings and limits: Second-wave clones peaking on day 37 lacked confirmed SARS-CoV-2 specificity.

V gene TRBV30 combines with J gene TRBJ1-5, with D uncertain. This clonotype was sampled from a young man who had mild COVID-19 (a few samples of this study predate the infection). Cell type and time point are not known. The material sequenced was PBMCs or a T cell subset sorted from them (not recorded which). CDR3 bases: TGTGCCTGGAACAGAGAGGAGGGTCAGCCCCAGCATTTT. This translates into CAWNREEGQPQHF.